The present TCR beta chain was sequenced within a study of vaccination and CD4 T cells after COVID-19. Of note for this clonotype: What it recognizes is unknown.

There are 17 residues in the CDR3. Germline CDR1 SGHVS, CDR2 FNYEAQ. Trimming took 4 bases from V and 9 from J; bases not matched to a gene: 11. Treatment given: roughly nine-day PBMC culture with coronavirus spike peptide pools or control peptides (ViraFEST assay). Culture proceeded for around 9 days, and CD4+ T cells were then isolated by negative selection. Cultured CD4+ T cell DNA was sequenced using the Oncomine TCR Beta short-read assay. TCRdb itself ran the PCR reads through MiXCR, one entry per CDR3 protein. The sample shows 20,000 to 25,000 distinct CDR3 sequences, 54% of them seen only once.

The V call is TRBV7-6, the J call TRBJ2-1, with 14 bases lining up with TRBD2. This TCR was sampled from a human donor who had recovered from COVID-19. The sample consisted of CD4+ T cells from blood, cultured in vitro. DNA for the CDR3: TGTGCCAGCAGCTCACAGCCCGGGACTAGCGGGAGCGGTGAGCAGTTCTTC. It codes for CASSSQPGTSGSGEQFF.